These 15 T cell receptor beta chains originate from one sample sequenced in a study of blood T cells in healthy people across ages. A second roughly 6 to 11 cycle PCR used barcoded and J-beta primers. TCRdb used MiXCR to reprocess the 5' RACE reads, holding one entry per CDR3 protein. The sample holds 600,000 or so distinct CDR3 sequences; 20% to 25% are singletons and the top ten take 3% to 4.5%. Sample: blood. The receptor source for this set is a man aged 70-80 years in good health.

CDR3 sequence reads: CASSRTTGTYSYEQYF. In nucleotides, the CDR3 is TGCGCCAGCAGTCGCACCACCGGGACCTATAGCTACGAGCAGTACTTC. The chain uses TRBV5-1 and TRBJ2-7; D could derive from TRBD1 or TRBD2 (5 bases each). Trimming cost V 5 bases and J 3 bases, with 21 bases left between them. Germline loops: CDR1 SGHRS, CDR2 YFSETQ. The CDR3 has 16 amino acids.

The V gene is TRBV30, the J gene TRBJ2-4; 8 positions match TRBD2. V lost 4 bases and J lost 6; bases outside the gene matches: 11. CDR1 and CDR2 (germline): GTSNPN, SVGIG (reference sequence). This CDR3 spans 15 amino acids. The CDR3 DNA reads TGTGCCTGGACCCCAGGAGCGGGAGTGGCAAACATTCAGTACTTC. Amino acid sequence: CAWTPGAGVANIQYF. The variable domain in full, with the rest retrieved from reference TRBV30 and TRBJ2-4, is SQTIHQWPATLVQPVGSPLSLECTVEGTSNPNLYWYRQAAGRGLQLLFYSVGIGQISSEVPQNLSASRPQDRQFILSSKKLLLSDSGFYLCAWTPGAGVANIQYFGAGTRLSVL.

This clonotype has only a few counts. The V and J genes are TRBV12-3 or TRBV12-4 and TRBJ1-1; D gene ambiguous. V was trimmed by 1 base and J by 0 bases, leaving 9 bases between them. The CDR3 loop spans 15 amino acids. This CDR3 is CASSLEEYMNTEAFF. CDR3 in DNA: TGTGCCAGCAGTTTAGAAGAATATATGAACACTGAAGCTTTCTTT.

The table lists this clonotype with a few counts. This chain joins TRBV3-1 and TRBJ2-5, with a tentative D call TRBD2 (5 bases). Germline V gene lookup returns CDR1 LGHDT and CDR2 YNNKEL (reference sequence). Between the trimmed V and J ends, which lost 3 bases and 5 bases, there was a span of 10 bases. The CDR3 contains 13 residues. The CDR3 bases are TGTGCCAGCAGCCAGTACGGGATGGAGACCCAGTACTTC. This codes for CASSQYGMETQYF.

The chain couples TRBV14 to TRBJ2-6; 7 bases are shared with TRBD1. The J segment lost 0 bases and the V segment lost 4 bases, leaving 9 bases of the junction unmatched. This CDR3 has 18 residues. Germline V lookup: CDR1 SGHDN, CDR2 FVKESK. The CDR3 sequence: CASSPWDSEGSGANVLTF. DNA for the CDR3: TGTGCCAGCAGCCCTTGGGACAGCGAAGGCTCTGGGGCCAACGTCCTGACTTTC. Drawing the rest from reference TRBV14 and TRBJ2-6, the complete variable domain is EAGVTQFPSHSVIEKGQTVTLRCDPISGHDNLYWYRRVMGKEIKFLLHFVKESKQDESGMPNNRFLAERTGGTYSTLKVQPAELEDSGVYFCASSPWDSEGSGANVLTFGAGSRLTVL.

The chain carries TRBV7-2 and TRBJ2-3; 9 bases agree with TRBD1. CDR1 is SGHTA and CDR2 is FQGNSA in the germline V gene. The J segment lost 5 bases and the V segment lost 5 bases, leaving 8 bases of the junction unmatched. The CDR3 length is 15 residues. The CDR3 DNA is TGTGCCAGCAGCCAAACAGGGGGCGCAGGAGATACGCAGTATTTT. Its translation: CASSQTGGAGDTQYF. The variable domain in full, completed from reference TRBV7-2 and TRBJ2-3, reads GAGVSQSPSNKVTEKGKDVELRCDPISGHTALYWYRQSLGQGLEFLIYFQGNSAPDKSGLPSDRFSAERTGGSVSTLTIQRTQQEDSAVYLCASSQTGGAGDTQYFGPGTRLTVL.

The chain recombines TRBV7-2 with TRBJ2-3, with D perhaps matching TRBD2 (6 bases). This CDR3 is 17 amino acids long. The germline V gene encodes CDR1 SGHTA and CDR2 FQGNSA. Trimming removed 4 bases at V and 5 bases at J, with 22 bases between. The CDR3 spells CASSSPPGAGRRDTQYF. CDR3 DNA sequence: TGTGCCAGCAGCTCCCCCCCTGGGGCGGGAAGGAGAGATACGCAGTATTTT.

This clonotype was counted between two and nine times. The chain employs TRBV18 and TRBJ2-1; no definite D call. The V and J ends lost 5 bases and 4 bases respectively, with 12 bases between them. There are 14 residues in the CDR3. Looked up from germline, CDR1 is KGHSH and CDR2 is LQKENI. As DNA, the CDR3 is TGTGCCAGCTCAGCTACTGCACATTACAATGAGCAGTTCTTC. It yields the protein CASSATAHYNEQFF.

This clonotype was counted between two and nine times. The chain links TRBV27 to TRBJ1-1, with 7 bases lining up with TRBD1. The CDR3 covers 15 residues. V lost 7 bases to trimming and J lost 0 bases; unmatched junction nucleotides: 8. Per germline, CDR1 MNHEY and CDR2 SMNVEV (reference sequence). The CDR3 DNA sequence: TGTGCCAGCAATGATCTGACAGGGCTGAACACTGAAGCTTTCTTT. Its protein product is CASNDLTGLNTEAFF.

The rearrangement links TRBV9 to TRBJ1-1; D call uncertain. Trimming shortened V by 4 bases and J by 0 bases, and 10 bases separated the two germline ends. There are 14 residues in the CDR3. Germline loops: CDR1 SGDLS, CDR2 YYNGEE. The CDR3 DNA is TGTGCCAGCAGCCCGGACCACTTGAACACTGAAGCTTTCTTT. Protein sequence: CASSPDHLNTEAFF.

Only a few counts were recorded for this clonotype. CDR3 residues: CSAVATETQYF. As DNA, the CDR3 is TGCAGTGCTGTAGCTACAGAGACCCAGTACTTC. V is TRBV20-1 and J is TRBJ2-5; D is unclear. The length of the CDR3 is 11 residues. With 5 bases removed from V and 4 bases from J, the gap between germline ends came to 8 bases. Germline V lookup: CDR1 DFQATT, CDR2 SNEGSKA (reference sequence).

The chain carries TRBV7-2 and TRBJ2-5; the D gene is possibly TRBD2 (6 bases). The length of the CDR3 is 15 residues. The germline V gene encodes CDR1 SGHTA and CDR2 FQGNSA. V lost 2 bases and J lost 6, with 16 bases in between. The CDR3 here is CASSLLGGGRKTQYF. The DNA of the CDR3 is TGTGCCAGCAGCTTATTGGGGGGTGGAAGAAAGACCCAGTACTTC.

This clonotype was observed a handful of times. The chain recombines TRBV28 with TRBJ2-2, with TRBD2 matching 10 bases. J gave up 4 bases and V 6 bases, and 5 bases lay outside the gene matches. CDR1 and CDR2 (germline): MDHEN, SYDVKM. The CDR3 loop spans 15 amino acids. This CDR3 reads CASSPGLAVTGELFF. CDR3 sequence (DNA): TGTGCCAGCAGCCCAGGACTAGCGGTCACCGGGGAGCTGTTTTTT.

This clonotype was found a few times. The chain links TRBV4-1 to TRBJ1-2; D is unclear. Trimming pared 1 base from V and 0 bases from J, leaving 6 bases between. The germline V gene encodes CDR1 MGHRA and CDR2 YSYEKL. The CDR3 runs to 14 residues. In nucleotides, the CDR3 is TGCGCCAGCAGCCAAGTGAGCCCTAACTATGGCTACACCTTC. Translated, it gives CASSQVSPNYGYTF.

This clonotype was recorded at least ten times. This sequence joins TRBV5-6 and TRBJ2-5; 8 bases align to TRBD2. This CDR3 has 14 residues. The germline gives CDR1 SGHDT, CDR2 YYEEEE. V lost 3 bases, J lost 3 bases, and 4 bases stayed unmatched. This CDR3 is CASSSGLEKETQYF. CDR3 DNA: TGTGCCAGCAGCTCGGGACTAGAAAAAGAGACCCAGTACTTC.